This TCR beta chain emerged from a study of blood T cell repertoires in COVID-19. Overall study context: Spain, Italy and the United States supplied samples that represented acute and convalescent COVID-19. Sources were T cells, B-cell-depleted T cells, or PBMCs; the material itself was cDNA or gDNA.

This CDR3 contains 13 residues. Trimming at V came to 0 bases and at J to 4 bases, leaving 0 bases not matched to a gene. Germline CDR1 and CDR2: GTSNPN and SVGIG (reference sequence). Methods used by the authors: Scientists estimated how many nucleated cells there were by amplifying reference gene primers. Using immunoSEQ multiplex PCR, the repertoire was profiled, and TCRdb retains in-frame clones only, with some absent. V, J and clone size are those of that table, while D and trimming were read from the DNA. In the table there are 260,000 or so clones, 83% of which are singletons. Worth noting for this clone: The sample contains more than one DNA sequence encoding this CDR3.

The chain recombines TRBV30 with TRBJ1-5; 7 bases match TRBD1. The sequenced sample was peripheral blood. This receptor was taken from a man aged 80 or over with acute or convalescent COVID-19. In DNA form, the CDR3 reads TGTGCCTGGAGTGTACAGGGGAATCAGCCCCAGCATTTT. Translated, it gives CAWSVQGNQPQHF. Full variable domain (rest looked up from reference TRBV30 and TRBJ1-5): SQTIHQWPATLVQPVGSPLSLECTVEGTSNPNLYWYRQAAGRGLQLLFYSVGIGQISSEVPQNLSASRPQDRQFILSSKKLLLSDSGFYLCAWSVQGNQPQHFGDGTRLSIL.